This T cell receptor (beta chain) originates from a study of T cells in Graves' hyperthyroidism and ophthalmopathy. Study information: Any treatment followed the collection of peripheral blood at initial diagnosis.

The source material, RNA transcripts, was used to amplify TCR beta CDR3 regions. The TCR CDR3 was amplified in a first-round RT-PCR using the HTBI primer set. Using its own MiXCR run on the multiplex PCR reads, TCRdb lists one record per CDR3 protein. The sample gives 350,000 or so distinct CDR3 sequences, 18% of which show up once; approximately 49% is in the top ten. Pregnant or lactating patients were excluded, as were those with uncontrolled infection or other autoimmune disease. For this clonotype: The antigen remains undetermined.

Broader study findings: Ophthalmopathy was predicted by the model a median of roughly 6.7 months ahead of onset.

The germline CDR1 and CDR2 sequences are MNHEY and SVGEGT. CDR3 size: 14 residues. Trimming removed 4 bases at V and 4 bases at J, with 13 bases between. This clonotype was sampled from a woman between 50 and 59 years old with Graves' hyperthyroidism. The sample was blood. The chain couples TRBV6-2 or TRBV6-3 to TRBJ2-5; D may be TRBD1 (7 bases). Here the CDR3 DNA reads TGTGCCAGCAGTTCCCAGGGGGGCAGAGAGACCCAGTACTTC. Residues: CASSSQGGRETQYF.